This record looks at one T cell receptor beta chain sequence and its context. This CDR3 contains 15 residues. The data stem from a study of blood T cell repertoires in COVID-19. Study as a whole: Samples taken during acute and convalescent COVID-19 were collected in the United States, Italy and Spain. PBMCs, B-cell-depleted T cells, or T cells were the source of the cDNA or gDNA that made up the material.

As handled by the study authors: Using reference gene primer amplification, nucleated cell counts were estimated. TCRdb's copy holds only in-frame clones and misses some; the assay was immunoSEQ multiplex PCR. The D gene and trimming were derived from the DNA, and the V and J assignments and clone size from that table. The top ten hold 1.5% to 2% of the sample, which has approximately 300,000 clones, 86% seen once. Sequencing input: peripheral blood. This TCR derives from a woman between 50 and 59 years old with acute or convalescent COVID-19. This rearrangement joins TRBV1 to TRBJ2-7; TRBD1, the table's D call, was not compared with the DNA. TRBV1 is described as a pseudogene. In nucleotides, the CDR3 is TGCACCAGCAGCCTAGTGGGGACAGCCCTCAACGAGCAGTACTTC. Translating it yields CTSSLVGTALNEQYF.